This T cell receptor (beta chain) was captured in a study of blood T cell repertoires in COVID-19. Whole-study context: The origin of the acute and convalescent COVID-19 samples was the United States, Italy and Spain. The cDNA or gDNA used as material had been derived from T cells, B-cell-depleted T cells, or PBMCs.

How the authors handled the data: It was from reference gene primer amplification that nucleated cell counts were estimated. Profiled with immunoSEQ multiplex PCR; TCRdb holds only in-frame clones, not every one. That table is the source of V, J and clone size, and D and trimming were worked out from the DNA. The sample has fewer than 200,000 clones, about 80% seen once; the top ten hold around 9.9%. Input material: peripheral blood. This clonotype was obtained from a man between 65 and 79 years old with active or convalescent COVID-19.

The CDR3 loop is CASSLNAGKREQYF. DNA for the CDR3: TGTGCCAGCAGCTTAAATGCAGGGAAACGCGAGCAGTACTTC. The chain employs TRBV7-3 and TRBJ2-7, with D possibly TRBD1 on 5 matching bases. The CDR3 is made up of 14 amino acids. With 1 base removed from V and 6 bases from J, the gap between germline ends came to 13 bases. CDR1 is SGHTA, CDR2 FQGTGA, per germline.